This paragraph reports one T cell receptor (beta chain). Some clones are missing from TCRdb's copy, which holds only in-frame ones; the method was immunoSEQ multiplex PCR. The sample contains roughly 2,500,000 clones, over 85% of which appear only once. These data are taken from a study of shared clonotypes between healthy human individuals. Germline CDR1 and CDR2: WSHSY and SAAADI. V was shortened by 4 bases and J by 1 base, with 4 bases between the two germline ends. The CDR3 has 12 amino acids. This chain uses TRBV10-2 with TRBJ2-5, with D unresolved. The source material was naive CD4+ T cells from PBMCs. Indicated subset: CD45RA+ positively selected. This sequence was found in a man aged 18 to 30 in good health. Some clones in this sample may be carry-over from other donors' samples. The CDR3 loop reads CASSVSQETQYF. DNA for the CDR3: TGCGCCAGCAGTGTATCCCAAGAGACCCAGTACTTC.